This T cell receptor (beta chain) was found in a study of blood T cell repertoires in COVID-19. As for the study in general: There were acute and convalescent COVID-19 samples, and they came from the United States, Italy and Spain.

The assay was immunoSEQ multiplex PCR, and TCRdb's table has in-frame clones only and misses some. The sample lists 230,000 or so clones, about 88% seen once, with roughly 2.7% in the top ten. There are 12 residues in the CDR3. V was cut by 5 bases and J by 8 bases, with 13 bases left in between. Germline V lookup: CDR1 SGHRS, CDR2 YFSETQ. The specimen sequenced was PBMCs or T cells enriched from blood (not recorded which). The TCR comes from a woman in her thirties who had recovered from COVID-19. This chain connects TRBV5-1 to TRBJ1-2; D possibly corresponds to TRBD1 (6 bases). As DNA, the CDR3 is TGCGCCAGCAGTGACAGGCAAACCGGCTACACCTTC. Translation: CASSDRQTGYTF.